This T cell receptor beta chain was captured in a study of T cells after yellow fever vaccination. Notes on the study in general: Post-booster repertoires contained most primary-vaccination clones again (96% CD4, 88% CD8). Abundant clonotypes from the bulk population could get into FACS-sorted repertoires as contaminants.

TCRdb reanalysed the 5' RACE reads using MiXCR and keeps one entry per CDR3 protein. The sample includes approximately 110,000 distinct CDR3 sequences, roughly 6.7% of them seen just once. Many counts were recorded for this clonotype. No antigen is known for it. This CDR3 has 14 amino acids. Germline V gives CDR1 SGHTA, CDR2 FQGNSA. The trim removed 3 bases at V and 9 bases at J, leaving 10 bases unmatched. This TCR derives from a man aged 18 to 30 who received the YFV17D yellow fever vaccine. The chain combines TRBV7-2 with TRBJ1-2, with 7 bases matching TRBD1. The sample in question was CD4+ T cells sorted from PBMCs, obtained more than 8 days after the first yellow fever vaccination. The CDR3: CASSFQRGDSSYTF. The CDR3 nucleotides read TGTGCCAGCAGCTTCCAACGCGGGGACAGTAGCTACACCTTC.